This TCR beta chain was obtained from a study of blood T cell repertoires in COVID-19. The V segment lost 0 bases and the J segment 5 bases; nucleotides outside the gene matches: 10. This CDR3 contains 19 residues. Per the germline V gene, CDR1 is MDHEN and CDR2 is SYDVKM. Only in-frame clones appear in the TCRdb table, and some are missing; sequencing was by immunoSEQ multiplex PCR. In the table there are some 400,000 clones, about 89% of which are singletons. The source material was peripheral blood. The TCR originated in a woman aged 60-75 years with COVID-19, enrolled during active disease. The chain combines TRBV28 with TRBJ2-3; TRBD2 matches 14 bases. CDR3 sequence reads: CASSLWPGLAGAPGDTQYF. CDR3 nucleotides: TGTGCCAGCAGTTTATGGCCGGGACTAGCGGGGGCCCCGGGAGATACGCAGTATTTT.